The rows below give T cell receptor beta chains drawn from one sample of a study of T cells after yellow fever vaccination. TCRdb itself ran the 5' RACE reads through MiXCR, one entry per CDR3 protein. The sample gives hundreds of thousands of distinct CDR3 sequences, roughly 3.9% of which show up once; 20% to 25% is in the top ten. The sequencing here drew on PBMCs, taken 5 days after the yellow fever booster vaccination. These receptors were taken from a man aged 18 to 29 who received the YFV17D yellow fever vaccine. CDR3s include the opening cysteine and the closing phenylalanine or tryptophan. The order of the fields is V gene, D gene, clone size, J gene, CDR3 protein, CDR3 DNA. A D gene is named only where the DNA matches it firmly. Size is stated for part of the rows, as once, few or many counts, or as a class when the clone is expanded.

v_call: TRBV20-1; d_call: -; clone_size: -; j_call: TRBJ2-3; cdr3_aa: CSARQGIPDTQYF; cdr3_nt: TGCAGTGCCCGCCAGGGGATCCCAGATACGCAGTATTTT
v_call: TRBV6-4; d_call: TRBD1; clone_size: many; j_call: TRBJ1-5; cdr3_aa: CASRAAPRDRILNQPQHF; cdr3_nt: TGTGCCAGCAGAGCGGCCCCCCGGGACAGGATCCTCAATCAGCCCCAGCATTTT
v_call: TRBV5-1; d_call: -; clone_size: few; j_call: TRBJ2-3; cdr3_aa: CASSPEGVDTQYF; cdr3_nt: TGCGCCAGCAGCCCTGAGGGGGTTGATACGCAGTATTTT
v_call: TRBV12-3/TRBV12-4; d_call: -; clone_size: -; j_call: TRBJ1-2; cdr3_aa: CASRLNYGYTF; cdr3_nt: TGTGCCAGCAGGTTAAACTATGGCTACACCTTC
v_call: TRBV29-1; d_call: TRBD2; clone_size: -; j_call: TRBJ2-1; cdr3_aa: CSVEEASGGALTYNEQFF; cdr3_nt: TGCAGCGTTGAAGAGGCTAGCGGGGGGGCCCTGACCTACAATGAGCAGTTCTTC
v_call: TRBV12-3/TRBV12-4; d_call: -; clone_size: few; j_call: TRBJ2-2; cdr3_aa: CASSYAGSTGELFF; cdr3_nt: TGTGCCAGCAGTTATGCAGGTAGTACCGGGGAGCTGTTTTTT
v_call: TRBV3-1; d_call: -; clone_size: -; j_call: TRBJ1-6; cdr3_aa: CASSQDGLYSPLHF; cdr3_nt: TGTGCCAGCAGCCAGGACGGCCTCTATTCACCCCTCCACTTT
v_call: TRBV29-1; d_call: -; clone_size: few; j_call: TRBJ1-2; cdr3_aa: CSTLGDTNYGYTF; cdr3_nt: TGCAGCACTTTAGGGGACACTAACTATGGCTACACCTTC
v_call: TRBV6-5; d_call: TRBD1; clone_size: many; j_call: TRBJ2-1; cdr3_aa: CASRRDRGGNEQFF; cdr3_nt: TGTGCCAGCAGGAGGGACAGGGGCGGGAATGAGCAGTTCTTC
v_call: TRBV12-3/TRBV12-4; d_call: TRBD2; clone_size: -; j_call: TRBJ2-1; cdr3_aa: CASSLRGGTYNEQFF; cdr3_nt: TGTGCCAGCAGTTTACGCGGGGGTACCTACAATGAGCAGTTCTTC
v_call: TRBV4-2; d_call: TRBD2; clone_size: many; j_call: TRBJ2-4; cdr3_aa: CASSGTSGGPGKYF; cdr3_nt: TGTGCCAGCAGCGGGACTAGCGGGGGGCCGGGGAAGTACTTC
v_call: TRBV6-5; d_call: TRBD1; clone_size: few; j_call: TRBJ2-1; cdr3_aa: CASRGVGQGPYNEQFF; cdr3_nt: TGTGCCAGCAGGGGGGTGGGACAGGGACCCTACAATGAGCAGTTCTTC
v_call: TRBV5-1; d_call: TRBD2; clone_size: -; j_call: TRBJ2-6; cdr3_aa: CASRSTSGTGANVLTF; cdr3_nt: TGCGCCAGCAGGTCGACTAGCGGGACTGGGGCCAACGTCCTGACTTTC
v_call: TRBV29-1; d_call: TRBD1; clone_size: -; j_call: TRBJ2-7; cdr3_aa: CSVMGQGPTEQYF; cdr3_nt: TGCAGCGTGATGGGACAGGGACCGACGGAGCAGTACTTC
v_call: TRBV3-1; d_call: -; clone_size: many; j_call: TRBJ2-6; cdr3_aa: CASSSNRYSGANVLTF; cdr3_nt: TGTGCCAGCAGCTCGAATAGATACTCTGGGGCCAACGTCCTGACTTTC
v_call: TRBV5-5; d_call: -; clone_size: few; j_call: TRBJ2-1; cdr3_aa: CASSLSFSHNEQFF; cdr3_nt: TGTGCCAGCAGCTTGAGTTTCAGCCACAATGAGCAGTTCTTC
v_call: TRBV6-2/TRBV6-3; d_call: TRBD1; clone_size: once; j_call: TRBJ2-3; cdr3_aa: CASSYSGQGFSTDTQYF; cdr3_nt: TGTGCCAGCAGTTACTCGGGACAGGGTTTTAGCACAGATACGCAGTATTTT
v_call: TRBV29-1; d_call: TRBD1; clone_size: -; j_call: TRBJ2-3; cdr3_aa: CSVEDPRGRDTQYF; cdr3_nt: TGCAGCGTTGAAGATCCCAGGGGGCGAGATACGCAGTATTTT
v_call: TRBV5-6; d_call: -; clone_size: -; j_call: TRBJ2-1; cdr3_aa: CASSSGKTRLGEQFF; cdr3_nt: TGTGCCAGCAGCTCCGGGAAAACGAGGCTTGGGGAGCAGTTCTTC
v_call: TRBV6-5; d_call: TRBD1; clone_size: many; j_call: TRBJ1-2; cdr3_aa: CASSYSPGQGARGYTF; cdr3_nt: TGTGCCAGCAGTTACTCGCCGGGACAGGGGGCGCGAGGCTACACCTTC
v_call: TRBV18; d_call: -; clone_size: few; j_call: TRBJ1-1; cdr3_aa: CASSPPNKAEAFF; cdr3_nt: TGTGCCAGCTCACCACCGAACAAGGCTGAAGCTTTCTTT
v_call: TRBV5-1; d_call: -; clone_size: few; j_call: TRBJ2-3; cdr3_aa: CASSLLGSSTDTQYF; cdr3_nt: TGCGCCAGCAGCTTACTGGGGTCTAGCACAGATACGCAGTATTTT
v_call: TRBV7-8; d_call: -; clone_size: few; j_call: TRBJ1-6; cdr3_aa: CASSLAGAGLHF; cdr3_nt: TGTGCCAGCAGCTTAGCAGGGGCAGGGCTCCACTTT
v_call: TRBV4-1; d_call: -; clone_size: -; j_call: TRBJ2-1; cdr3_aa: CASSQGEDEQFF; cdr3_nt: TGCGCCAGCAGCCAAGGAGAGGATGAGCAGTTCTTC
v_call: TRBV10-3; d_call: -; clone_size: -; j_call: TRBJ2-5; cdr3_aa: CAIRGTKHQETQYF; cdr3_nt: TGTGCCATCAGGGGGACAAAACACCAAGAGACCCAGTACTTC
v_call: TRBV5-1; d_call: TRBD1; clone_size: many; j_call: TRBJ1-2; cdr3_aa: CASSLGQGGDGYTF; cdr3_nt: TGCGCCAGCAGCCTCGGACAGGGGGGTGATGGCTACACCTTC
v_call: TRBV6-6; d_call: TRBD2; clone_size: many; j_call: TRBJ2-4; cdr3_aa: CASSYWEGTKNIQYF; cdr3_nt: TGTGCCAGCAGTTACTGGGAGGGAACCAAAAACATTCAGTACTTC
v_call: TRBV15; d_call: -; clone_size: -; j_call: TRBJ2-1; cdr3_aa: CATSPRWDTDFNEQFF; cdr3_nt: TGTGCCACCAGCCCCCGGTGGGACACGGACTTTAATGAGCAGTTCTTC
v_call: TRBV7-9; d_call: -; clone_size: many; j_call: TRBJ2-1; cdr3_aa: CASSLYSGTPRSVQFF; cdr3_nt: TGTGCCAGCAGCTTATATTCCGGGACTCCCCGTAGTGTGCAGTTCTTC
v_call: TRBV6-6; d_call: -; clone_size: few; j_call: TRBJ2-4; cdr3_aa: CASSYTQEYKNIQYF; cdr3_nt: TGTGCCAGCAGTTACACCCAGGAGTACAAAAACATTCAGTACTTC